A single sample is the source of the 13 T cell receptor beta chains below, sequenced in a study of blood T cell repertoires in COVID-19. TCRdb's copy holds only in-frame clones and misses some; the assay was immunoSEQ multiplex PCR. The data contain fewer than 200,000 clones, about 80% of them singletons. Sequencing was performed on peripheral blood. Receptors were obtained from a man in his fifties or sixties with acute or convalescent COVID-19.

There are a few counts of this clone. V gene TRBV11-1 combines with J gene TRBJ1-1; D might be TRBD1 (6 bases). The germline V gene encodes CDR1 SGHAT and CDR2 FQDESV (reference sequence). V lost 1 base, J lost 11 bases, and 14 bases lay in between. CDR3 size: 13 residues. The CDR3 coding sequence is TGTGCCAGCAGCTTAGTTCAACAGGGTACGGCTTTCTTT. It encodes CASSLVQQGTAFF.

This rearrangement joins TRBV7-9 to TRBJ1-1; maybe TRBD1 (5 bases). The CDR3 is 14 residues long. Looked up from germline, CDR1 is SEHNR and CDR2 is FQNEAQ (reference sequence). Trimming stripped 1 base from V and 7 bases from J, with 13 bases between. The CDR3 loop is CASSLDSGPLEAFF. The CDR3 DNA sequence: TGTGCCAGCAGCTTAGATTCAGGGCCTCTTGAAGCTTTCTTT.

V and J are TRBV2 and TRBJ2-1; D is undetermined. The CDR3 is 14 amino acids. Germline V gives CDR1 SNHLY, CDR2 FYNNEI. Between the trimmed V and J ends, which lost 7 bases and 2 bases, there was a span of 12 bases. The CDR3 coding sequence is TGTGCCAGCATGGCGCGTCTAGCCTACAATGAGCAGTTCTTC. It translates to CASMARLAYNEQFF.

The rearrangement joins TRBV27 to TRBJ2-1; TRBD2 might be the D (7 bases). Trimming took off 4 bases at V and 3 bases at J, with 19 bases between the two ends. Germline V lookup: CDR1 MNHEY, CDR2 SMNVEV (reference sequence). The CDR3 runs 17 residues. The CDR3 sequence: CASSSSQGRGYYNEQFF. CDR3 nucleotides: TGTGCCAGCAGTTCCTCCCAGGGGAGGGGTTACTACAATGAGCAGTTCTTC.

J is TRBJ2-3 and V is TRBV10-3; weak D call: TRBD1 (6 bases). Looked up from germline, CDR1 is ENHRY and CDR2 is SYGVKD. Between the trimmed V and J ends, which lost 2 bases and 6 bases, there was a span of 15 bases. CDR3 size: 15 residues. CDR3 loop: CAISEGNRVGDTQYF. The CDR3 DNA follows: TGTGCCATCAGTGAGGGAAACAGGGTTGGGGATACGCAGTATTTT.

The rearrangement uses TRBV9 and TRBJ1-1; D possibly corresponds to TRBD1 (6 bases). V was pared by 0 bases and J by 5 bases, with 11 bases between. The CDR3 loop spans 14 amino acids. Per the germline V gene, CDR1 is SGDLS and CDR2 is YYNGEE. CDR3 DNA sequence: TGTGCCAGCAGCGTAGATCGGGGACAAACTGAAGCTTTCTTT. It codes for CASSVDRGQTEAFF.

The genes are TRBV28 and TRBJ2-3; 14 nucleotides align to TRBD2. CDR1 and CDR2 from the germline V gene are MDHEN and SYDVKM. The CDR3 is made up of 16 amino acids. With 8 bases clipped from V and 5 bases from J, the junction kept 9 bases outside the gene matches. The chain's CDR3 is CASLSPGTSGRDTQYF. The CDR3 DNA reads as TGTGCCAGCTTAAGCCCCGGGACTAGCGGGAGAGATACGCAGTATTTT.

The rearrangement links TRBV7-7 to TRBJ2-1; 11 positions match TRBD2. The V and J ends lost 4 bases and 10 bases, in that order; junction bases with no gene match: 12. This CDR3 has 16 amino acids. Germline V gene lookup returns CDR1 SSHAT and CDR2 FNYEAQ (reference sequence). Here the CDR3 DNA reads TGTGCCAGCAGCTCCATAGCGGGAGGGCCACAACGGGAGCAGTTCTTC. It yields the protein CASSSIAGGPQREQFF.

The chain has TRBV5-1 and TRBJ1-4; 8 nucleotides match TRBD1. Germline CDR1 reads SGHRS; CDR2 reads YFSETQ. This CDR3 region has 15 residues. V lost 7 bases, J lost 1 base, and 6 bases stayed unmatched. The CDR3 DNA is TGCGCCAGCCGGGAGACAGGGGTAACTAATGAAAAACTGTTTTTT. This gives the protein CASRETGVTNEKLFF.

The J gene is TRBJ2-3, the V gene TRBV28, with 7 bases identical to TRBD2. CDR1 MDHEN and CDR2 SYDVKM come from the germline V gene. The CDR3 runs to 12 residues. V gave up 7 bases and J gave up 7 bases; unmatched junction bases: 5. The CDR3 protein is CASTLGRYTQYF. The CDR3 DNA is TGTGCCAGCACCCTCGGGAGGTATACGCAGTATTTT.

The V call is TRBV25-1, the J call TRBJ2-1; no clear D. The CDR3 is 13 residues long. V lost 8 bases and J 8 bases, leaving 16 bases between the germline ends. Germline CDR1 is MGHDK and CDR2 is SYGVNS. CDR3 sequence: CASLDGIFDEQFF. The DNA of the CDR3 is TGTGCCAGCCTAGATGGTATCTTTGATGAGCAGTTCTTC.

The chain carries TRBV7-8 and TRBJ2-3; 10 positions match TRBD1. V lost 5 bases to trimming and J lost 3 bases; unmatched junction nucleotides: 11. From germline, CDR1 is SGHVS and CDR2 FQNEAQ. The CDR3 runs to 17 residues. CDR3: CASSPPGQGPGTDTQYF. The CDR3 DNA follows: TGTGCCAGCAGCCCTCCGGGACAGGGGCCAGGGACAGATACGCAGTATTTT.

The rearrangement uses TRBV7-8 and TRBJ1-3, with D possibly TRBD1 on 5 matching bases. Trimming left V 1 base short and J 1 base short, with 14 bases between. The germline gives CDR1 SGHVS, CDR2 FQNEAQ. This CDR3 spans 17 amino acids. This CDR3 reads CASSLGQHTLSGNTIYF. The DNA for the CDR3 is TGTGCCAGCAGCTTAGGACAGCATACGCTATCTGGAAACACCATATATTTT.